A selection of T cell receptor beta chains follows, all from one sample in a study of CD8+ T cells in alopecia areata. Repertoires were generated with immunoSEQ multiplex PCR, while TCRdb's copy carries only in-frame clones and drops some. The profile shows over 200,000 clones, about three fifths of them singletons. The sample was CD4+ T cells sorted from blood, taken at week 0. Receptors originate from a human donor with alopecia areata. The CDR3 runs from the conserved cysteine through the conserved F or W. The D gene is left open where the match is weak. Clone size, where shown, is once, few, many, or a class for clones that have expanded.

D	V	J	size	CDR3	DNA
TRBD1	TRBV15	TRBJ1-2	-	CATFRTGSYGYTF	TGTGCCACTTTTCGGACAGGGAGCTATGGCTACACCTTC
-	TRBV2	TRBJ2-7	-	CASRVGGSYEQYF	TGTGCCAGCCGCGTCGGGGGATCCTACGAGCAGTACTTC
-	TRBV16	TRBJ1-4	few	CASSQSRARSEKLFF	TGTGCCAGCAGCCAAAGTAGGGCGCGGAGTGAAAAACTGTTTTTT
-	TRBV29-1	TRBJ2-3	-	CSVTGAADTQYF	TGCAGCGTTACGGGGGCCGCAGATACGCAGTATTTT
TRBD2	TRBV7-8	TRBJ2-5	-	CASSYGLAGQETQYF	TGTGCCAGCAGCTACGGACTAGCGGGACAAGAGACCCAGTACTTC
TRBD2	TRBV7-6	TRBJ2-1	-	CASSLRLAGGRAYNEQFF	TGTGCCAGCAGCTTAAGACTAGCGGGGGGCCGAGCCTACAATGAGCAGTTCTTC
-	TRBV29-1	TRBJ2-3	-	CSLRSTDTQYF	TGCAGCCTAAGAAGCACAGATACGCAGTATTTT
TRBD1	TRBV5-1	TRBJ2-3	few	CASSLLTGQVDTQYF	TGCGCCAGCAGCCTACTGACAGGACAGGTAGATACGCAGTATTTT
-	TRBV29-1	TRBJ1-5	-	CSVAGWQNQPQHF	TGCAGCGTTGCAGGGTGGCAAAATCAGCCCCAGCATTTT
TRBD2	TRBV9	TRBJ2-2	once	CASSGLAANTGELFF	TGTGCCAGCAGCGGACTAGCGGCGAACACCGGGGAGCTGTTTTTT
-	TRBV2	TRBJ2-1	many	CASSEARGASRNEQFF	TGTGCCAGCAGTGAAGCGAGGGGCGCTAGTCGGAATGAGCAGTTCTTC
TRBD1	TRBV30	TRBJ2-1	-	CAWYPGTGSNEQFF	TGTGCCTGGTACCCGGGGACAGGGAGCAATGAGCAGTTCTTC
TRBD1	TRBV6-1	TRBJ1-5	many	CASTSGTGLNQPQHF	TGTGCCAGCACCTCCGGGACAGGGCTAAATCAGCCCCAGCATTTT
-	TRBV7-9	TRBJ2-2	-	CASSPTGAPNTGELFF	TGTGCCAGCAGCCCCACGGGGGCCCCGAACACCGGGGAGCTGTTTTTT
TRBD2	TRBV9	TRBJ2-1	-	CASSVGTSGYNEQFF	TGTGCCAGCAGCGTGGGGACTAGCGGTTACAATGAGCAGTTCTTC
-	TRBV28	TRBJ1-5	few	CASRDRGLNQPQHF	TGTGCCAGCAGAGACCGGGGCCTAAATCAGCCCCAGCATTTT
-	TRBV30	TRBJ2-7	-	CAWSVTYEQYF	TGTGCCTGGAGTGTAACTTACGAGCAGTACTTC
TRBD1	TRBV6-1	TRBJ1-5	few	CASSRRTGGDQPQHF	TGTGCCAGCAGTCGACGGACAGGCGGTGATCAGCCCCAGCATTTT
TRBD1	TRBV5-1	TRBJ2-3	-	CASSFSDRVTDTQYF	TGCGCCAGCAGCTTTTCGGACAGGGTCACAGATACGCAGTATTTT
TRBD1	TRBV6-5	TRBJ2-1	-	CASKTDRTNEQFF	TGTGCCAGCAAGACGGACAGGACAAATGAGCAGTTCTTC
-	TRBV9	TRBJ2-5	-	CASSVDRPETQYF	TGTGCCAGCAGCGTTGACAGGCCGGAGACCCAGTACTTC
TRBD1	TRBV30	TRBJ1-4	once	CAWSMLGQPEKLFF	TGTGCCTGGAGTATGTTGGGACAGCCTGAAAAACTGTTTTTT
-	TRBV6-5	TRBJ2-1	few	CASSWDGDNEQFF	TGTGCCAGCAGTTGGGACGGAGACAATGAGCAGTTCTTC
-	TRBV29-1	TRBJ1-1	-	CSVEYRADTEAFF	TGCAGCGTTGAATACCGCGCGGACACTGAAGCTTTCTTT
-	TRBV18	TRBJ1-1	many	CASSPDSREAEAFF	TGTGCCAGCTCACCGGACAGTCGGGAAGCTGAAGCTTTCTTT
-	TRBV30	TRBJ2-7	once	CAWSRGTSYEQYF	TGTGCCTGGAGCAGGGGCACCTCCTACGAGCAGTACTTC
-	TRBV30	TRBJ2-2	-	CAWSVTFTGELFF	TGTGCCTGGAGTGTAACCTTCACCGGGGAGCTGTTTTTT
-	TRBV13	TRBJ1-1	few	CASSSTGGAAFF	TGTGCCAGCAGCTCCACGGGGGGCGCAGCTTTCTTT
TRBD2	TRBV7-9	TRBJ2-2	few	CASPSGASGPYTGELFF	TGTGCCAGCCCCTCCGGGGCTAGCGGGCCGTACACCGGGGAGCTGTTTTTT
-	TRBV19	TRBJ2-6	-	CASSKLTSGANVLTF	TGTGCCAGTAGTAAGTTGACCTCTGGGGCCAACGTCCTGACTTTC
TRBD1	TRBV25-1	TRBJ2-3	-	CASSPGQGTPSDTQYF	TGTGCCAGCAGTCCGGGACAGGGGACGCCGTCAGATACGCAGTATTTT
-	TRBV6-5	TRBJ1-4	-	CASSYGGLKEKLFF	TGTGCCAGCAGTTATGGGGGGTTAAAGGAAAAACTGTTTTTT
-	TRBV7-2	TRBJ2-1	few	CASSLSIKDEQFF	TGTGCCAGCAGCTTGTCAATCAAGGATGAGCAGTTCTTC
-	TRBV5-1	TRBJ2-7	-	CASSLASEAIGEQYF	TGCGCCAGCAGCTTGGCCTCGGAGGCCATAGGGGAGCAGTACTTC
-	TRBV23-1	TRBJ1-6	-	CASSLTDHNSPLHF	TGCGCCAGCAGTCTGACTGACCATAATTCACCCCTCCACTTT
TRBD2	TRBV7-9	TRBJ2-5	-	CASSFSGLAGAETQYF	TGTGCCAGCAGCTTCTCGGGCCTAGCGGGAGCAGAGACCCAGTACTTC
-	TRBV29-1	TRBJ1-1	few	CSVVRSSTEAFF	TGCAGCGTTGTAAGGTCGTCCACTGAAGCTTTCTTT
TRBD1	TRBV30	TRBJ1-1	few	CASGGQGAEAFF	TGTGCCTCCGGGGGGCAGGGGGCTGAAGCTTTCTTT
-	TRBV30	TRBJ1-6	-	CAWRDYNSPLHF	TGTGCCTGGCGGGACTATAATTCACCCCTCCACTTT
TRBD1	TRBV15	TRBJ1-2	-	CATNPGGSYGYTF	TGTGCCACCAATCCAGGGGGTTCCTATGGCTACACCTTC